These 30 T cell receptor beta chains share one sample of origin, sequenced in a study of blood T cell repertoires in COVID-19. The data were produced by immunoSEQ multiplex PCR, yet TCRdb's version contains in-frame clones alone and is incomplete. The sample carries 75,000 to 90,000 clones, roughly 91% recorded once. Input material: peripheral blood. These receptors were obtained from a woman aged 45-60 years in a cohort sampled during active COVID-19.

The CDR3 loop is CASSPTDRDNEKLFF. The CDR3, as DNA: TGTGCCAGCAGCCCTACCGACAGGGATAATGAAAAACTGTTTTTT. The rearrangement links TRBV5-4 to TRBJ1-4, with TRBD1 identical over 7 bases. The CDR3 consists of 15 residues. V lost 4 bases, J lost 4 bases, and 7 bases stayed unmatched. From germline, CDR1 is SGHNT and CDR2 YYREEE (reference sequence).

The V call is TRBV19, the J call TRBJ1-1; 7 positions match TRBD1. This CDR3 spans 16 amino acids. V shed 6 bases, J shed 3 bases, and the junction held 13 bases outside the gene matches. CDR1 LNHDA and CDR2 SQIVND come from the germline V gene (reference sequence). CDR3 sequence (DNA): TGTGCCAGTAGCCACGGGACAGCGGTACAGTACACTGAAGCTTTCTTT. This sequence encodes CASSHGTAVQYTEAFF.

The chain joins TRBV2 to TRBJ2-3; TRBD2 agrees at 11 bases. Germline V gives CDR1 SNHLY, CDR2 FYNNEI. The ends lost 7 bases at V and 4 bases at J; junction bases unmatched: 4. CDR3 length equals 14 residues. The chain's CDR3 is CASKLAGEADTQYF. The CDR3 bases are TGTGCCAGCAAACTAGCGGGGGAGGCAGATACGCAGTATTTT.

V usage is TRBV24-1 and J usage is TRBJ1-2, with 11 bases that match TRBD1. CDR1 is KGHDR and CDR2 is SFDVKD in the germline V gene. The CDR3 runs 15 residues. V shed 4 bases and J 6 bases; nucleotides not matched to a gene: 6. CDR3 loop: CATSEDGQGANGYTF. The CDR3 nucleotides are TGTGCCACCAGTGAGGATGGACAGGGGGCAAATGGCTACACCTTC.

The gene calls are TRBV7-3 and TRBJ2-6; TRBD2 matches at 7 bases. The germline CDR1 and CDR2 sequences are SGHTA and FQGTGA. The CDR3 spans 17 residues. The V gene end was trimmed by 5 bases and the J gene end by 0 bases; junction bases not matched to a gene: 7. The chain's CDR3 is CASSLGGVGSGANVLTF. CDR3 nucleotides: TGTGCCAGCAGCCTGGGAGGGGTCGGCTCTGGGGCCAACGTCCTGACTTTC.

The genes are TRBV3-1 (or the pseudogene TRBV3-2) and TRBJ1-3; the D gene is possibly TRBD1 (6 bases). The CDR3 is made up of 15 amino acids. The germline V and J ends were trimmed by 0 bases and 0 bases, with 6 bases remaining between them. Germline CDR1 LGHDT, CDR2 YNNKEL (reference sequence). Written as DNA, the CDR3 is TGTGCCAGCAGCCAAGACAGGGGCTCTGGAAACACCATATATTTT. Translation gives CASSQDRGSGNTIYF.

The chain carries TRBV6-5 and TRBJ2-3, with 8 nucleotides matching TRBD2. Per germline, CDR1 MNHEY and CDR2 SVGAGI. The CDR3 consists of 14 residues. V shed 6 bases and J 0 bases; nucleotides not matched to a gene: 2. CDR3 sequence reads: CASRTSGSTDTQYF. DNA for the CDR3: TGTGCCAGCAGAACTAGCGGAAGCACAGATACGCAGTATTTT.

V gene TRBV11-2 combines with J gene TRBJ2-7, with 11 bases identical to TRBD2. Looked up from germline, CDR1 is SGHAT and CDR2 is FQNNGV. After removal of 5 bases from V and 2 bases from J, the junction contained 5 bases not matched to a gene. The CDR3 runs 15 residues. CDR3 protein: CASSTGLAVPYEQYF. DNA for the CDR3: TGTGCCAGCAGCACGGGACTAGCGGTACCCTACGAGCAGTACTTC.

The chain recombines TRBV15 with TRBJ2-7; 8 nucleotides align to TRBD1. Germline CDR1 LNHNV, CDR2 YYDKDF (reference sequence). The CDR3 is 16 amino acids. Losses at the gene ends were 3 bases for V and 2 bases for J; bases not matched to a gene: 9. CDR3 region: CATSSRFGTGPYEQYF. CDR3 DNA: TGTGCCACCAGCAGTCGCTTCGGGACAGGTCCCTACGAGCAGTACTTC. The variable domain in full, completed from reference TRBV15 and TRBJ2-7, reads DAMVIQNPRYQVTQFGKPVTLSCSQTLNHNVMYWYQQKSSQAPKLLFHYYDKDFNNEADTPDNFQSRRPNTSFCFLDIRSPGLGDTAMYLCATSSRFGTGPYEQYFGPGTRLTVT.

The chain uses TRBV2 and TRBJ1-5; 9 bases match TRBD1. Germline loops: CDR1 SNHLY, CDR2 FYNNEI. V lost 5 bases and J lost 6; bases outside the gene matches: 8. The CDR3 sequence is 15 residues long. CDR3 loop: CASSPTGGGGQPQHF. CDR3 DNA: TGTGCCAGCAGTCCCACAGGGGGCGGGGGTCAGCCCCAGCATTTT.

The CDR3 loop reads CASTSGDTDTQYF. CDR3 bases: TGTGCCAGCACCTCAGGGGACACAGATACGCAGTATTTT. The chain links TRBV6-5 to TRBJ2-3; D perhaps matches TRBD1 (6 bases). The V end was cut by 7 bases, the J end by 2 bases, with 10 bases between. Germline V gives CDR1 MNHEY, CDR2 SVGAGI. The CDR3 sequence is 13 residues long.

The genes are TRBV15 and TRBJ2-2; perhaps TRBD2 as D (6 bases). Trimming left V 3 bases short and J 6 bases short, with 17 bases between. CDR3 length equals 16 residues. Germline CDR1 reads LNHNV; CDR2 reads YYDKDF (reference sequence). CDR3 bases: TGTGCCACCAGCAGTTCTAGCGACTTAAGCTCCGGGGAGCTGTTTTTT. Translating it yields CATSSSSDLSSGELFF. The full variable domain, in which reference TRBV15 and TRBJ2-2 provide the parts outside the CDR3, is DAMVIQNPRYQVTQFGKPVTLSCSQTLNHNVMYWYQQKSSQAPKLLFHYYDKDFNNEADTPDNFQSRRPNTSFCFLDIRSPGLGDTAMYLCATSSSSDLSSGELFFGEGSRLTVL.

A single count supports this clone. CDR3 residues: CASSLYIGTSNTGELFF. DNA of the CDR3: TGTGCCAGCAGCTTGTACATTGGGACTTCGAACACCGGGGAGCTGTTTTTT. The genes are TRBV5-4 and TRBJ2-2; tentative D call: TRBD2 (6 bases). The length of the CDR3 is 17 residues. Trimming left V 1 base short and J 0 bases short, with 13 bases between. Germline CDR1 and CDR2: SGHNT and YYREEE (reference sequence). Looking up the rest from reference TRBV5-4 and TRBJ2-2 gives the full variable domain: ETGVTQSPTHLIKTRGQQVTLRCSSQSGHNTVSWYQQALGQGPQFIFQYYREEENGRGNFPPRFSGLQFPNYSSELNVNALELDDSALYLCASSLYIGTSNTGELFFGEGSRLTVL.

A few counts support this clone. This chain joins TRBV28 and TRBJ2-5; 8 nucleotides align to TRBD1. The V gene's germline CDR1 is MDHEN and CDR2 SYDVKM. This CDR3 region has 15 residues. The V gene end was trimmed by 4 bases and the J gene end by 5 bases; junction bases not matched to a gene: 9. For the CDR3, the DNA is TGTGCCAGCAGTTCCCGTAGGACAGGGTGGGAGACCCAGTACTTC. It is translated as CASSSRRTGWETQYF.

The rearrangement links TRBV24-1 to TRBJ2-3, with D tentatively TRBD2 (5 bases). CDR1 and CDR2 (germline): KGHDR, SFDVKD. The CDR3 is 15 residues long. With 5 bases removed from V and 3 bases from J, the gap between germline ends came to 14 bases. The CDR3 reads CATSVAGQGTDTQYF. CDR3 nucleotide sequence: TGTGCCACCAGTGTGGCGGGTCAAGGTACAGATACGCAGTATTTT.

CDR3 bases: TGTGCCAGCTCACCTTCGACAGGGGCGATCCAAAACACTGAAGCTTTCTTT. Translated, it gives CASSPSTGAIQNTEAFF. V gene TRBV18 combines with J gene TRBJ1-1; 8 nucleotides agree with TRBD1. The ends lost 3 bases at V and 2 bases at J; junction bases unmatched: 11. CDR1 and CDR2 (germline): KGHSH, LQKENI. CDR3 length: 17 residues.

V is TRBV2 and J is TRBJ2-7; a possible D gene is TRBD1 (6 bases). Trimming pared 7 bases from V and 2 bases from J, leaving 21 bases between. Germline assignment: CDR1 SNHLY and CDR2 FYNNEI. The CDR3 spans 16 residues. DNA of the CDR3: TGTGCCAGCATCCAGCAAGAGGGGGATGGGGCCTACGAGCAGTACTTC. The encoded protein is CASIQQEGDGAYEQYF.

This chain joins TRBV24-1 and TRBJ1-1; no reliable D call. Germline V lookup: CDR1 KGHDR, CDR2 SFDVKD. V gave up 6 bases and J gave up 7 bases, with 14 bases separating them. This CDR3 has 13 amino acids. CDR3 bases: TGTGCCACCAGTCTCGACGGGGTGAGTGAAGCTTTCTTT. This sequence encodes CATSLDGVSEAFF.

The rearrangement links TRBV3-1 (or the pseudogene TRBV3-2) to TRBJ2-1; D gene ambiguous. The germline V gene encodes CDR1 LGHDT and CDR2 YNNKEL (reference sequence). The CDR3 totals 13 residues. With 4 bases removed from V and 4 bases from J, the gap between germline ends came to 8 bases. For the CDR3, the DNA is TGTGCCAGCAGCCCCTCCGTTTACAATGAGCAGTTCTTC. Its protein product is CASSPSVYNEQFF.

The genes are TRBV28 and TRBJ2-7, with 9 bases identical to TRBD1. Trimming cost V 8 bases and J 4 bases; bases outside gene matches: 15. CDR1 MDHEN and CDR2 SYDVKM come from the germline V gene. The CDR3 totals 16 residues. The DNA for the CDR3 is TGTGCCAGCTGTTCCCCCCCCGGGACAGGGATTTACGAGCAGTACTTC. It yields the protein CASCSPPGTGIYEQYF.

This rearrangement joins TRBV10-3 to TRBJ2-4; D is undetermined. V was cut by 3 bases and J by 0 bases, with 18 bases left in between. Germline CDR1 ENHRY, CDR2 SYGVKD. The CDR3 contains 18 residues. This CDR3 is CAISEWAFDTIAKNIQYF. The CDR3 nucleotides read TGTGCCATCAGTGAATGGGCCTTCGATACCATAGCCAAAAACATTCAGTACTTC.

This chain connects TRBV7-2 to TRBJ2-1; D is ambiguous. V lost 5 bases and J lost 4, with 15 bases in between. The CDR3 consists of 15 residues. Germline V CDR1 and CDR2: SGHTA, FQGNSA. CDR3 residues: CASSPLPEPYNEQFF. The CDR3 DNA reads TGTGCCAGCAGCCCCCTACCGGAGCCATACAATGAGCAGTTCTTC.

This sequence joins TRBV6-5 and TRBJ1-5; D is undetermined. There are 13 residues in the CDR3. V lost 5 bases to trimming and J lost 5 bases, with 10 bases between them. Germline assignment: CDR1 MNHEY and CDR2 SVGAGI. As DNA, the CDR3 is TGTGCCAGCAGTACTGCCCGGGATCAGCCCCAGCATTTT. Translation gives CASSTARDQPQHF.

V usage is TRBV9 and J usage is TRBJ2-1; 7 bases map to TRBD1. CDR3 length: 16 residues. CDR1 is SGDLS, CDR2 YYNGEE, per germline. J lost 7 bases, V lost 4 bases, and 14 bases had no gene match. CDR3 sequence (DNA): TGTGCCAGCAGCACCGGACAGGCCGGATTATGGAATGAGCAGTTCTTC. This translates into CASSTGQAGLWNEQFF.

The V gene is TRBV7-3, the J gene TRBJ2-3; 7 bases are a match to TRBD1. CDR1 is SGHTA and CDR2 is FQGTGA in the germline V gene. V shed 4 bases, J shed 1 base, and the junction held 8 bases outside the gene matches. There are 16 residues in the CDR3. CDR3 in amino acids: CASSSDWTGGTDTQYF. The CDR3 nucleotides read TGTGCCAGCAGCTCTGACTGGACAGGTGGCACAGATACGCAGTATTTT.

The chain has TRBV30 and TRBJ2-7; 7 bases are a match to TRBD2. The CDR3 length is 15 residues. Germline V gives CDR1 GTSNPN, CDR2 SVGIG (reference sequence). The V and J ends lost 1 base and 4 bases, in that order; junction bases with no gene match: 10. CDR3 in amino acids: CAWSGARGGGYEQYF. The DNA for the CDR3 is TGTGCCTGGAGTGGGGCTCGCGGGGGTGGTTACGAGCAGTACTTC.

This chain connects TRBV28 to TRBJ1-1, with D unresolved. The germline V gene encodes CDR1 MDHEN and CDR2 SYDVKM. Trimming shortened V by 3 bases and J by 5 bases, and 10 bases separated the two germline ends. This CDR3 has 13 amino acids. The CDR3 region has the DNA TGTGCCAGCAGTTTGGCACCGAGGACTGAAGCTTTCTTT. This gives the protein CASSLAPRTEAFF.

The chain has TRBV11-2 and TRBJ2-5; TRBD2 agrees at 8 bases. Per germline, CDR1 SGHAT and CDR2 FQNNGV. J was trimmed by 1 base and V by 2 bases; bases with no gene match: 3. The CDR3 totals 15 residues. This CDR3 reads CASSLLLAVQETQYF. CDR3 coding DNA: TGTGCCAGCAGCTTATTACTAGCGGTCCAAGAGACCCAGTACTTC.

The chain is built from TRBV6-5 and TRBJ2-2, with D possibly TRBD1 on 5 matching bases. CDR1 is MNHEY and CDR2 is SVGAGI in the germline V gene. V was cut by 7 bases and J by 1 base, with 10 bases left in between. The CDR3 length is 14 residues. CDR3 in DNA: TGTGCCAGCAAGCCAACAGGGAACACCGGGGAGCTGTTTTTT. Translating it yields CASKPTGNTGELFF.

The gene calls are TRBV29-1 and TRBJ2-5; the match to TRBD2 covers 10 bases. This CDR3 has 14 amino acids. After removal of 4 bases from V and 5 bases from J, the junction contained 7 bases not matched to a gene. CDR1 is SQVTM and CDR2 is ANQGSEA in the germline V gene. CDR3 DNA sequence: TGCAGCGTTGGGCTAGCGGGAGCCGGGGAGACCCAGTACTTC. This codes for CSVGLAGAGETQYF.